The clone carrying this T cell receptor (beta chain) was detected many times. This specimen belongs to a study of T cells of healthy individuals. TCRdb re-derived calls from the 5' RACE reads in MiXCR, one entry per CDR3 protein. The sample carries 60,000 to 70,000 distinct CDR3 sequences, about 16% recorded once. The length of the CDR3 is 17 residues. V lost 3 bases, J lost 4 bases, and 19 bases lay in between. The germline gives CDR1 LGHDT, CDR2 YNNKEL (reference sequence). This clonotype was obtained from a human donor in good health. V and J are TRBV3-1 and TRBJ1-5; D not resolved. CDR3 region: CASSHISCRQRNQPQHF. CDR3 coding DNA: TGTGCCAGCAGCCACATTTCATGTCGGCAGAGGAATCAGCCCCAGCATTTT.